A selection of T cell receptor beta chains follows, all from one sample in a study of CD8+ T cells in alopecia areata. This table comes from immunoSEQ multiplex PCR, and its TCRdb copy is limited to in-frame clones, with some not included. The sample lists about 140,000 clones, about 86% occurring once. Sequenced material: CD8+ T cells sorted from blood, taken at week 4, from a patient treated with tofacitinib. These receptors originate from a human donor with alopecia areata. Each CDR3 is given with its conserved first and last residue. Fields, in order: V gene, D gene, clone size, J gene, CDR3 protein, CDR3 DNA. The D gene is left open where the match is weak. Part of the rows lack a size; the others show once, few, many or a class for expanded clones.

>TRBV19|-|-|TRBJ1-1
CASSMQNTEAFF
TGTGCCAGTAGTATGCAGAACACTGAAGCTTTCTTT
>TRBV7-6|TRBD2|-|TRBJ2-7
CASSPRTSGIPYEQYF
TGTGCCAGCAGCCCCCGGACTAGCGGGATCCCCTACGAGCAGTACTTC
>TRBV5-1|-|-|TRBJ1-2
CASSEGTGRVAGYTF
TGCGCCAGCAGCGAAGGGACGGGCCGTGTGGCGGGCTACACCTTC
>TRBV4-2|TRBD2|-|TRBJ2-7
CASSPAGTSYEQYF
TGTGCCAGCAGCCCAGCGGGAACATCCTACGAGCAGTACTTC
>TRBV14|TRBD2|-|TRBJ2-1
CASSQEGWGLAGYNEQFF
TGTGCCAGCAGCCAAGAGGGATGGGGACTAGCGGGGTACAATGAGCAGTTCTTC
>TRBV21-1|-|-|TRBJ2-4
CASSKLQENIQYF
TGTGCCAGCAGCAAACTCCAGGAAAACATTCAGTACTTC
>TRBV4-1|-|-|TRBJ2-7
CASSQIEAGEQYF
TGCGCCAGCAGCCAAATTGAGGCGGGAGAGCAGTACTTC
>TRBV14|-|-|TRBJ2-4
CASSHFELGKNIQYF
TGTGCCAGCAGCCACTTCGAACTTGGCAAAAACATTCAGTACTTC
>TRBV5-6|TRBD2|-|TRBJ2-1
CASSFKTSVEQFF
TGTGCCAGCAGCTTTAAGACTAGCGTTGAGCAGTTCTTC
>TRBV21-1|-|-|TRBJ2-7
CASTLPRGTASYEQYF
TGTGCCAGCACCCTCCCTAGGGGGACAGCCTCCTACGAGCAGTACTTC
>TRBV13|-|-|TRBJ2-7
CASSFQGSYEQYF
TGTGCCAGCAGTTTTCAGGGATCCTACGAGCAGTACTTC
>TRBV11-2|TRBD1|-|TRBJ2-5
CASSTWTGRQETQYF
TGTGCCAGCAGCACCTGGACAGGGCGTCAAGAGACCCAGTACTTC
>TRBV11-2|-|-|TRBJ2-7
CASSLRQLLSYEQYF
TGTGCCAGCAGCTTAAGGCAGCTCCTCTCCTACGAGCAGTACTTC
>TRBV30|-|-|TRBJ2-5
CANSREIQETQYF
TGTGCCAACTCGAGGGAGATCCAAGAGACCCAGTACTTC
>TRBV15|TRBD1|-|TRBJ2-3
CATSRDPSGTGENTQYF
TGTGCCACCAGCAGAGATCCTTCGGGGACAGGGGAGAATACGCAGTATTTT
>TRBV29-1|-|-|TRBJ2-1
CSVVGGLYNEQFF
TGCAGCGTTGTGGGGGGCCTCTACAATGAGCAGTTCTTC
>TRBV6-1|-|-|TRBJ2-7
CASSGGPGEQYF
TGTGCCAGCAGTGGGGGCCCGGGCGAGCAGTACTTC
>TRBV7-8|-|-|TRBJ2-1
CASSVGLLLGEQFF
TGTGCCAGCAGCGTGGGGCTACTCTTGGGTGAGCAGTTCTTC
>TRBV6-6|-|-|TRBJ2-4
CASSSVGGQNIQYF
TGTGCCAGCAGCTCCGTGGGGGGACAGAACATTCAGTACTTC
>TRBV11-1|-|once|TRBJ2-7
CASSDRQETYEQYF
TGTGCCAGCAGCGATAGACAGGAGACCTACGAGCAGTACTTC
>TRBV2|-|few|TRBJ2-4
CASSGMNGLAKNIQYF
TGTGCCAGCAGTGGTATGAACGGACTAGCCAAAAACATTCAGTACTTC
>TRBV7-9|-|-|TRBJ2-5
CASSLALEVQQETQYF
TGTGCCAGCAGCTTAGCGCTCGAGGTACAGCAAGAGACCCAGTACTTC
>TRBV7-6|-|-|TRBJ2-3
CASSLIVPDTQYF
TGTGCCAGCAGCTTAATTGTCCCAGATACGCAGTATTTT
>TRBV5-1|TRBD2|-|TRBJ2-2
CASSPSPGGQATGELFF
TGCGCCAGCAGCCCCTCACCGGGAGGGCAGGCCACCGGGGAGCTGTTTTTT
>TRBV7-9|-|-|TRBJ1-2
CASSMAHAGRLLTVYGYTF
TGTGCCAGCAGCATGGCCCATGCCGGACGGCTCCTTACCGTCTATGGCTACACCTTC
>TRBV11-2|-|-|TRBJ2-7
CASSPGAIYEQYF
TGTGCCAGCAGCCCCGGGGCAATCTACGAGCAGTACTTC
>TRBV29-1|-|few|TRBJ2-3
CSVSGTDTQYF
TGCAGCGTTTCAGGCACAGATACGCAGTATTTT
>TRBV6-6|TRBD2|-|TRBJ2-1
CASSFQRGRWEQFF
TGTGCCAGCAGTTTCCAGCGGGGGCGGTGGGAGCAGTTCTTC
>TRBV7-9|-|-|TRBJ1-1
CASSSRQDALNTEAFF
TGTGCCAGCAGCTCGCGACAGGACGCCCTGAACACTGAAGCTTTCTTT
>TRBV6-5|-|-|TRBJ2-3
CASSDGTDTQYF
TGTGCCAGCAGTGACGGCACAGATACGCAGTATTTT
>TRBV4-1|-|-|TRBJ2-2
CASSQDNGQANTGELFF
TGCGCCAGCAGCCAAGATAACGGGCAAGCGAACACCGGGGAGCTGTTTTTT
>TRBV5-4|-|-|TRBJ2-1
CASSLPNEQFF
TGTGCCAGCAGCTTGCCTAATGAGCAGTTCTTC
>TRBV27|TRBD2|-|TRBJ2-1
CASSPVTSGSNEQFF
TGTGCCAGCAGTCCTGTGACTAGCGGGTCCAATGAGCAGTTCTTC
>TRBV6-1|-|-|TRBJ2-5
CASSEVLLPGLLREQYF
TGTGCCAGCAGTGAAGTTCTACTACCGGGCCTACTCCGGGAGCAGTACTTC
>TRBV7-9|-|-|TRBJ1-1
CASSLVAGLNTEAFF
TGTGCCAGCAGCTTAGTTGCAGGCCTGAACACTGAAGCTTTCTTT
>TRBV5-1|TRBD1|-|TRBJ2-3
CASSAGQGSDTQYF
TGCGCCAGCAGCGCCGGACAGGGTTCAGATACGCAGTATTTT
>TRBV29-1|-|-|TRBJ2-7
CSVETDHEQYF
TGCAGCGTTGAAACTGACCACGAGCAGTACTTC
>TRBV30|TRBD1|-|TRBJ2-6
CAWSWTGRYGANVLTF
TGTGCCTGGAGCTGGACAGGGCGATATGGGGCCAACGTCCTGACTTTC
>TRBV5-1|-|-|TRBJ1-3
CASSGTGSGNTIYF
TGCGCCAGCAGCGGAACAGGCTCTGGAAACACCATATATTTT
>TRBV7-9|-|few|TRBJ2-3
CASSTAGNTDTQYF
TGTGCCAGCAGCACCGCAGGGAACACAGATACGCAGTATTTT
>TRBV29-1|TRBD1|-|TRBJ1-4
CSVATYAGQGSTNEKLFF
TGCAGCGTTGCCACCTATGCCGGACAGGGTTCAACTAATGAAAAACTGTTTTTT
>TRBV28|TRBD2|-|TRBJ2-3
CASSPLAGGPTDTQYF
TGTGCCAGCAGTCCCTTAGCGGGAGGGCCCACAGATACGCAGTATTTT
>TRBV10-3|-|-|TRBJ1-1
CAIMGGMNTEAFF
TGTGCCATCATGGGAGGCATGAACACTGAAGCTTTCTTT
>TRBV4-1|-|-|TRBJ2-3
CASSQVHGSTDTQYF
TGCGCCAGCAGCCAAGTTCACGGTAGCACAGATACGCAGTATTTT
>TRBV4-1|-|-|TRBJ2-1
CASSLNYNEQFF
TGCGCCAGCAGCCTAAACTACAATGAGCAGTTCTTC
>TRBV5-6|-|-|TRBJ2-7
CASSWDGHSYEQYF
TGTGCCAGCAGCTGGGACGGACATTCCTACGAGCAGTACTTC